This passage covers 11 T cell receptor beta chains from one sample sequenced in a study of neurological immune-mediated disorders. Via MiXCR, TCRdb re-called the 5' RACE reads, giving one row per CDR3 protein. In the table there are some 21,000 distinct CDR3 sequences, 15% of which are singletons. Sample: PBMCs. The receptor source for this set is a female donor with HTLV-1-associated myelopathy (HAM/TSP).

The chain links TRBV29-1 to TRBJ2-1; the match to TRBD1 covers 9 bases. The CDR3 has 12 amino acids. The germline gives CDR1 SQVTM, CDR2 ANQGSEA. Unmatched junction bases numbered 6, after V lost 7 bases and J lost 8 bases. CDR3 loop: CSATGGSDEQFF. CDR3 DNA sequence: TGCAGCGCCACAGGGGGCTCGGATGAGCAGTTCTTC.

This clonotype appeared many times. The genes are TRBV2 and TRBJ2-3; tentatively, D is TRBD2 (5 bases). This CDR3 has 13 residues. Trimming left V 2 bases short and J 9 bases short, with 12 bases between. Germline-derived CDR1 and CDR2 are SNHLY and FYNNEI. CDR3: CASSESQSGTQYF. The CDR3 DNA reads as TGTGCCAGCAGTGAAAGCCAGTCGGGGACGCAGTATTTT. Full variable domain (rest looked up from reference TRBV2 and TRBJ2-3): EPEVTQTPSHQVTQMGQEVILRCVPISNHLYFYWYRQILGQKVEFLVSFYNNEISEKSEIFDDQFSVERPDGSNFTLKIRSTKLEDSAMYFCASSESQSGTQYFGPGTRLTVL.

At least ten counts were recorded for this clonotype. The chain employs TRBV20-1 and TRBJ2-7; TRBD1 matches at 8 bases. Germline V gene lookup returns CDR1 DFQATT and CDR2 SNEGSKA (reference sequence). V lost 6 bases to trimming and J lost 0 bases; unmatched junction nucleotides: 7. There are 14 residues in the CDR3. The CDR3 is CSATQDRVSYEQYF. CDR3 DNA sequence: TGCAGTGCCACTCAGGACAGGGTCTCCTACGAGCAGTACTTC.

The sample holds many counts of this clonotype. The chain carries TRBV7-8 and TRBJ1-5; 10 nucleotides match TRBD1. The V and J ends lost 5 bases and 5 bases, in that order; junction bases with no gene match: 6. The germline V gene encodes CDR1 SGHVS and CDR2 FQNEAQ. The CDR3 contains 15 residues. CDR3 region: CASSRDRGTYQPQHF. The CDR3 nucleotides read TGTGCCAGCAGCAGGGACAGGGGAACGTATCAGCCCCAGCATTTT.

This clonotype was counted ten times or more. The genes are TRBV12-3 or TRBV12-4 and TRBJ1-5; 7 bases agree with TRBD1. The V gene end was trimmed by 5 bases and the J gene end by 1 base; junction bases not matched to a gene: 5. The CDR3 length is 15 residues. The CDR3 sequence is CASSPGTASNQPQHF. The CDR3 DNA sequence: TGTGCCAGCAGTCCCGGGACAGCAAGCAATCAGCCCCAGCATTTT.

This clonotype was observed at least ten times. The CDR3 sequence: CASSVVGTGPDTQYF. CDR3 sequence (DNA): TGTGCCAGCAGCGTAGTAGGGACTGGGCCAGATACGCAGTATTTT. The chain carries TRBV9 and TRBJ2-3; D may be TRBD2 (6 bases). Germline-derived CDR1 and CDR2 are SGDLS and YYNGEE. Trimming removed 0 bases at V and 4 bases at J, with 12 bases between. The CDR3 covers 15 residues.

This clonotype is medium-sized. The chain carries TRBV28 and TRBJ1-5; D call uncertain. CDR1 is MDHEN, CDR2 SYDVKM, per germline. V was trimmed by 1 base and J by 0 bases, leaving 7 bases between them. CDR3 length: 15 residues. This CDR3 reads CASSLFGYSNQPQHF. In DNA, the CDR3 is TGTGCCAGCAGTTTATTCGGTTATAGCAATCAGCCCCAGCATTTT. Supplemented by reference TRBV28 and TRBJ1-5, the full variable domain reads DVKVTQSSRYLVKRTGEKVFLECVQDMDHENMFWYRQDPGLGLRLIYFSYDVKMKEKGDIPEGYSVSREKKERFSLILESASTNQTSMYLCASSLFGYSNQPQHFGDGTRLSIL.

By frequency in the sample, this clonotype is medium-sized. CDR3 in DNA: TGTGCCAGCAGACCCCGCCTAGGACTAGCGGGGCGAGAGTACTTC. Amino acid sequence: CASRPRLGLAGREYF. The chain employs TRBV6-5 and TRBJ2-7, with TRBD2 matching over 12 bases. The CDR3 consists of 15 residues. With 6 bases clipped from V and 11 bases from J, the junction kept 14 bases outside the gene matches. Germline V gene lookup returns CDR1 MNHEY and CDR2 SVGAGI.

Remarks on this clonotype: A much more abundant neighbour one base away suggests this may be a read error. V and J are TRBV12-3 or TRBV12-4 and TRBJ1-1; unclear D gene. The CDR3 spans 11 residues. The V end was cut by 9 bases, the J end by 5 bases, with 10 bases between. The CDR3 loop is CASTWRTEAFF. The DNA of the CDR3 is TGTGCCAGTACATGGAGGACTGAAGCTTTCTTT.

Sample share makes this clonotype medium-sized (0.01 to 0.1%). The chain links TRBV7-2 to TRBJ2-2, with no clear D. Trimming cost V 1 base and J 1 base, with 7 bases left between them. Germline V CDR1 and CDR2: SGHTA, FQGNSA. This CDR3 comprises 15 residues. This CDR3 reads CASSLGRLNTGELFF. The CDR3 DNA reads as TGTGCCAGCAGCTTAGGTCGACTGAACACCGGGGAGCTGTTTTTT.

The sample holds many counts of this clonotype. The chain combines TRBV20-1 with TRBJ1-2; D not certain. With 1 base removed from V and 4 bases from J, the gap between germline ends came to 10 bases. The CDR3 has 13 amino acids. CDR1 DFQATT and CDR2 SNEGSKA come from the germline V gene (reference sequence). This chain's CDR3 is CSARGNSLYGYTF. Here the CDR3 DNA reads TGCAGTGCTAGAGGAAACAGCCTCTATGGCTACACCTTC.